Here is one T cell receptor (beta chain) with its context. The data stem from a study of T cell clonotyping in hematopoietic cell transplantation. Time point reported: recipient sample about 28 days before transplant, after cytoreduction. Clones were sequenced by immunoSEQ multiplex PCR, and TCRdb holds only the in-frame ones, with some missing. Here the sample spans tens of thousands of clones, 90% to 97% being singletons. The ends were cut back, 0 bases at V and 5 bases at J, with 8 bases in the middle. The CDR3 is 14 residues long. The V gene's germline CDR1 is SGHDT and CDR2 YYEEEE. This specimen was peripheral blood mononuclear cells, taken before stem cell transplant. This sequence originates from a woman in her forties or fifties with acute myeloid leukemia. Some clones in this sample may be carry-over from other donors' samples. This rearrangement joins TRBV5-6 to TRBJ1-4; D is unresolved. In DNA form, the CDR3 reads TGTGCCAGCAGCTTGGTGCAAAGAAATGAAAAACTGTTTTTT. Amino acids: CASSLVQRNEKLFF.